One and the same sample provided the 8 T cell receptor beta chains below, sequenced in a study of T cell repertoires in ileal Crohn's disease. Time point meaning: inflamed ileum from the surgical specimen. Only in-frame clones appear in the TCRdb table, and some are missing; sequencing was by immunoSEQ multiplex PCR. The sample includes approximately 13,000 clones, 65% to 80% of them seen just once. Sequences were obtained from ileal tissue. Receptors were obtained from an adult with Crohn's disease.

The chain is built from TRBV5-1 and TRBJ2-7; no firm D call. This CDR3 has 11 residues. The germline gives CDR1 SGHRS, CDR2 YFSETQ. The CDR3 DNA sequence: TGCGCACCGCCTCCGTGCTACGAGCAGTACTTC. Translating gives CAPPPCYEQYF.

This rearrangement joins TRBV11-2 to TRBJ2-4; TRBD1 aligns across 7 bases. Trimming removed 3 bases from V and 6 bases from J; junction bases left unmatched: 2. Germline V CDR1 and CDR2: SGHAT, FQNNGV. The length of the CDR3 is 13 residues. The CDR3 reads CASSLGQLNIQYF. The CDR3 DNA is TGTGCCAGCAGCTTGGGACAGCTAAACATTCAGTACTTC.

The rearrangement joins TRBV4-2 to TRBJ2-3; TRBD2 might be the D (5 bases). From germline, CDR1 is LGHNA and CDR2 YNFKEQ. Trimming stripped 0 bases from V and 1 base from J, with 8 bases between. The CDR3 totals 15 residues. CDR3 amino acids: CASSQDWTGTDTQYF. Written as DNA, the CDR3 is TGTGCCAGCAGCCAAGATTGGACTGGCACAGATACGCAGTATTTT.

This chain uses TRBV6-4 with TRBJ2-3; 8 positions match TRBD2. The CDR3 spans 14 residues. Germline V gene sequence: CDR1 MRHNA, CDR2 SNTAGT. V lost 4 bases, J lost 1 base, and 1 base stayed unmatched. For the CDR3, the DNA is TGTGCCAGCAGTGTTAGCGGGGGCACAGATACGCAGTATTTT. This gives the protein CASSVSGGTDTQYF.

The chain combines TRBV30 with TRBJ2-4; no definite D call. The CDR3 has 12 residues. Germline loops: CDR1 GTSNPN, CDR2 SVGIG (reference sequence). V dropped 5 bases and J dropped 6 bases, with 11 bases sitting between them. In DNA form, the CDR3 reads TGTGCCTGGGAGAGGTCCGGAAACATTCAGTACTTC. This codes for CAWERSGNIQYF. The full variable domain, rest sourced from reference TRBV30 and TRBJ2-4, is SQTIHQWPATLVQPVGSPLSLECTVEGTSNPNLYWYRQAAGRGLQLLFYSVGIGQISSEVPQNLSASRPQDRQFILSSKKLLLSDSGFYLCAWERSGNIQYFGAGTRLSVL.

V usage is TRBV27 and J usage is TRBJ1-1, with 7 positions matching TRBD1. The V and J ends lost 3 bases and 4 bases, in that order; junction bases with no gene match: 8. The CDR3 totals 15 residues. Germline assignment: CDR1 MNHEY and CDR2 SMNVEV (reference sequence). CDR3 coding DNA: TGTGCCAGCAGTTTGAGACAGGGTAGGTCCACTGAAGCTTTCTTT. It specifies CASSLRQGRSTEAFF.

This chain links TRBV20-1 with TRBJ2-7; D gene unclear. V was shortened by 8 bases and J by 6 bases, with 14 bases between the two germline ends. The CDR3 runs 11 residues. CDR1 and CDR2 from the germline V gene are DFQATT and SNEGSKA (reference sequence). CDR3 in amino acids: CSPYIAPEQYF. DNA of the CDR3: TGCAGTCCCTATATCGCCCCCGAGCAGTACTTC.

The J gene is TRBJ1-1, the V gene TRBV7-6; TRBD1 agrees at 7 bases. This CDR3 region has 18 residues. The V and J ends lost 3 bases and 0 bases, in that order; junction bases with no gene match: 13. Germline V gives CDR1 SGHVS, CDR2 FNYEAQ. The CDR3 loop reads CASSFNFKTGWMNTEAFF. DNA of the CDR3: TGTGCCAGCAGCTTCAACTTTAAGACAGGGTGGATGAACACTGAAGCTTTCTTT.